Only a few counts were recorded for the clone carrying this TCR beta chain. This sample was included in a study of cytomegalovirus exposure and HLA in healthy donors. CDR1 LNHDA and CDR2 SQIVND come from the germline V gene (reference sequence). J gave up 4 bases and V 7 bases, and 7 bases lay outside the gene matches. This CDR3 contains 14 residues. The PCR ran on 60 Vbeta and 13 Jbeta primers. Sequencing used immunoSEQ multiplex PCR; TCRdb keeps in-frame clones, though not all of them. The sample gives some 120,000 clones, 73% of which show up once; 2.1% is in the top ten. Sequencing used PBMCs. The V and J genes are TRBV19 and TRBJ2-3; the match to TRBD1 covers 8 bases. This TCR came from a woman aged 40 to 49 in good health and CMV-seropositive. The CDR3 protein is CASTRQGFPDTQYF. Here the CDR3 DNA reads TGTGCCAGTACTCGACAGGGGTTCCCAGATACGCAGTATTTT. The entire variable domain, with the rest obtained from reference TRBV19 and TRBJ2-3, is as follows: DGGITQSPKYLFRKEGQNVTLSCEQNLNHDAMYWYRQDPGQGLRLIYYSQIVNDFQKGDIAEGYSVSREKKESFPLTVTSAQKNPTAFYLCASTRQGFPDTQYFGPGTRLTVL.